The T cell receptor (beta chain) under discussion was sequenced for a study of T cells in Graves' hyperthyroidism and ophthalmopathy. The study, taken as a whole, reports: The model identified upcoming ophthalmopathy a median approximately six months ahead of onset.

Amplification yielded TCR beta CDR3 regions, with RNA transcripts as the source. HTBI primers were used for first-round RT-PCR of the TCR CDR3. Using its own MiXCR run on the multiplex PCR reads, TCRdb lists one record per CDR3 protein. The table shows under 400,000 distinct CDR3 sequences, with around 23% occurring only once. Graves' hyperthyroidism was deemed stable absent ophthalmopathy progression within 18 months. Together with thyroid ultrasound, orbital computed tomography, serum thyroxine and TRAb, clinical symptoms were used for diagnoses. The source of the PBMCs was approximately 10 ml of fresh peripheral blood. This CDR3 has 15 residues. V was pared by 2 bases and J by 0 bases, with 3 bases of the junction left unmatched. The germline V gene encodes CDR1 MGHDK and CDR2 SYGVNS. With respect to this clonotype: Its target is unknown.

The origin of this receptor is a woman aged 50 to 60 with Graves' hyperthyroidism. The chain uses TRBV25-1 and TRBJ2-7; 8 bases align to TRBD1. The sample comprised blood. The CDR3 spells CASSEPGGLSYEQYF. CDR3 nucleotide sequence: TGTGCCAGCAGTGAACCAGGGGGCCTCTCCTACGAGCAGTACTTC.